This TCR beta chain was recorded in a study of T cell repertoires in cytomegalovirus infection. Across the whole study: Based on public TCR beta signatures, there were indications of CMV infection and of a matching HLA type.

Looked up from germline, CDR1 is SEHNR and CDR2 is FQNEAQ (reference sequence). This CDR3 comprises 12 residues. V was shortened by 9 bases and J by 6 bases, with 14 bases between the two germline ends. In TCRdb, the reads were re-called with MiXCR into one record per CDR3 protein. The top ten hold about 25% of the sample, which has some 180,000 distinct CDR3 sequences, roughly a sixth seen once. This chain connects TRBV7-9 to TRBJ1-2; weak D call: TRBD1 (5 bases). Sequenced material: CD8+ T cells from PBMCs. The sequence was collected from a human donor in good health (CMV status not recorded). Some clones in this sample may be carry-over from other donors' samples. This CDR3 reads CASLGVGNGYTF. The CDR3 region has the DNA TGTGCCAGTCTAGGGGTTGGGAATGGCTACACCTTC.